The clone carrying this T cell receptor (beta chain) was detected many times. Trimming took 6 bases from V and 4 from J, leaving 19 bases between them. The CDR3 consists of 15 residues. TCRdb called the RT-PCR reads again in MiXCR, with one record for every CDR3 protein. The sample lists more than 550,000 distinct CDR3 sequences; 12% to 15% were seen once. The sample taken for sequencing was memory CD4+ T cells from blood. This clonotype was sampled from a female donor in good health, serving as a healthy control. The chain employs TRBV12-3 or TRBV12-4 and TRBJ2-7, with D possibly TRBD1 on 5 matching bases. The DNA for the CDR3 is TGTGCCAGCAGCCCTATGGCAGGGTTGTTGTACGAGCAGTACTTC. It codes for CASSPMAGLLYEQYF.